These 10 T cell receptor beta chains were sequenced from one sample in a study of CD8+CD57+ T cells in acquired aplastic anemia. TCR beta VDJ combinations and CDR3 sequences were profiled from genomic DNA. From the reads, TCRdb called clonotypes with MiXCR, one entry per CDR3 protein. The repertoire has about 290,000 distinct CDR3 sequences, 45% to 65% of them found once; the top ten carry under 1.5%. For sequencing, patients were chosen who had shown expansion of CD8+CD57+ cells by flow cytometry. Material: sorted CD4+, CD8+, or CD8+CD57+ T cells (not recorded which) from PBMCs. Receptor source: a human donor with aplastic anemia.

The rearrangement uses TRBV20-1 and TRBJ1-4; D not resolved. Germline values: CDR1 DFQATT, CDR2 SNEGSKA (reference sequence). Trimming pared 1 base from V and 7 bases from J, leaving 10 bases between. CDR3 size: 13 residues. CDR3 nucleotides: TGCAGTGCTAGAGTAGGAGAGGGTGAAAAACTGTTTTTT. Protein sequence: CSARVGEGEKLFF.

As concerns this clonotype: Germline is not matched at one junction end, which may reflect a read error. This sequence joins TRBV7-9 and TRBJ1-4; D is ambiguous. CDR1 is SEHNR and CDR2 is FQNEAQ in the germline V gene (reference sequence). This CDR3 has 14 residues. The CDR3 DNA sequence: TGCGCCAGCAGCTTGCCCGAACGTAATGAAAAACTGTTTTTT. The encoded protein is CASSLPERNEKLFF.

This clonotype has a count of ten or more. The rearrangement uses TRBV9 and TRBJ2-7, with D uncertain. There are 14 residues in the CDR3. Germline V gene data show CDR1 as SGDLS and CDR2 as YYNGEE. V shed 0 bases and J shed 0 bases, with 7 bases lying between them. The CDR3 loop is CASSVGVDSYEQYF. CDR3 sequence (DNA): TGTGCCAGCAGCGTAGGGGTAGACTCCTACGAGCAGTACTTC.

This clonotype was seen a few times. The CDR3 reads CATSVGGTGSRNEQFF. The CDR3 DNA is TGTGCCACCAGTGTGGGCGGGACAGGGTCGCGCAATGAGCAGTTCTTC. The chain is built from TRBV24-1 and TRBJ2-1, with 9 bases matching TRBD1. V lost 5 bases to trimming and J lost 6 bases; unmatched junction nucleotides: 10. The CDR3 is 16 residues long. Germline CDR1 is KGHDR and CDR2 is SFDVKD.

This clonotype was counted only a few times. The chain carries TRBV30 and TRBJ1-5; D gene ambiguous. Trimming stripped 3 bases from V and 3 bases from J, with 21 bases between. The CDR3 has 17 residues. CDR1 is GTSNPN and CDR2 is SVGIG in the germline V gene (reference sequence). CDR3: CAWSLGIGPNPNQPQHF. CDR3 sequence (DNA): TGTGCCTGGAGCCTTGGCATCGGGCCCAACCCCAATCAGCCCCAGCATTTT.

CDR3 DNA: TGTGCCAGCAGCTTAGTGGGGGATTTTATCCACGAGCAGTACTTC. This codes for CASSLVGDFIHEQYF. The chain is built from TRBV7-2 and TRBJ2-7, with D tentatively TRBD1 or TRBD2 (5 bases each). The germline gives CDR1 SGHTA, CDR2 FQGNSA. There are 15 residues in the CDR3. V lost 1 base to trimming and J lost 5 bases, with 15 bases between them.

The rearrangement links TRBV6-1 to TRBJ2-5, with 7 bases matching TRBD1. The germline V gene has CDR1 MNHNS and CDR2 SASEGT. The CDR3 is 14 amino acids. Trimming took 5 bases from V and 5 from J; bases not matched to a gene: 8. Here the CDR3 DNA reads TGTGCCAGCAGTTACAACCCGACAGGGGAGACCCAGTACTTC. Translated: CASSYNPTGETQYF.

With regard to this clonotype: One base away lies a much larger clone, so this may be a sequencing read error. The chain links TRBV5-1 to TRBJ2-3; TRBD1 is a possible D gene (5 bases). The germline CDR1 and CDR2 sequences are SGHRS and YFSETQ. The CDR3 runs 15 residues. CDR3 bases: TGCGCCAGCAGGCCAAGCCAGGGTTACACAGATATGCAGTATTTT. Translated: CASRPSQGYTDMQYF. The whole variable domain, filled in from reference TRBV5-1 and TRBJ2-3, reads KAGVTQTPRYLIKTRGQQVTLSCSPISGHRSVSWYQQTPGQGLQFLFEYFSETQRNKGNFPGRFSGRQFSNSRSEMNVSTLELGDSALYLCASRPSQGYTDMQYFGPGTRLTVL.

With regard to this clonotype: A single base separates this from a much larger clone, so it may be a read error. CDR3 loop: CAISEGTSGSNEQFF. Here the CDR3 DNA reads TGTGCCATCAGTGAAGGGACTAGCGGGTCCAATGAGCAGTTCTTC. This chain connects TRBV10-3 to TRBJ2-1; 12 bases map to TRBD2. The CDR3 spans 15 residues. V was clipped by 3 bases and J by 6 bases; unmatched bases: 3. In germline, CDR1 is ENHRY, CDR2 SYGVKD.

V and J are TRBV5-1 and TRBJ2-3; TRBD2 aligns across 8 bases. V lost 4 bases to trimming and J lost 1 base; unmatched junction nucleotides: 11. The CDR3 has 17 residues. Germline CDR1 reads SGHRS; CDR2 reads YFSETQ. CDR3 nucleotides: TGCGCCAGCAGCCAGTATAGCGGGAAGACTCGCACAGATACGCAGTATTTT. This sequence encodes CASSQYSGKTRTDTQYF.